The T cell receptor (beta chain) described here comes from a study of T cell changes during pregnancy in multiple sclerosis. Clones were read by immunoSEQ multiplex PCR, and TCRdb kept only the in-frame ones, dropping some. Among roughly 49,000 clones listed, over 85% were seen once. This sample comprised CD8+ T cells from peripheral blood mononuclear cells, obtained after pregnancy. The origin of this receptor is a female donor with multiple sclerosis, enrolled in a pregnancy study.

The CDR3 DNA reads TGTGCCAGCAGCTTAGGGGAGGTCAATCAGCCCCAGCATTTT. It encodes CASSLGEVNQPQHF. The rearrangement uses TRBV7-9 and TRBJ1-5; D gene unclear. Trimming left V 1 base short and J 3 bases short, with 7 bases between. The CDR3 spans 14 residues. Germline-derived CDR1 and CDR2 are SEHNR and FQNEAQ (reference sequence).